This TCR beta chain was sequenced in a study of shared clonotypes between healthy human individuals (dated by TCRdb to about 2020). Regarding the study in general: The cohort included a few men and a couple of women between 18 and 49 years of age. Leukapheresis yielded between about 0.85 and 9.5 billion PBMCs per donor. For each donor, CD4 naive and CD4 memory were each given three plates, CD8 naive was given two plates, and CD8 memory was given one plate. Libraries were prepared and TCR repertoires were sequenced by different laboratories using diverse techniques, in order to increase sequencing depth and limit assay-specific biases. To estimate repertoire size and how much clonotypes are shared between individuals, the study performed deep sequencing of blood TCR repertoires from a handful of healthy adults.

As regards this clone: Its specific antigen is unknown. Base qualities are missing; no much larger clone stands one base away.

The donors were healthy, HIV-negative adults with no recently reported acute infections or vaccinations. All donors were Caucasian adults living in Nashville, Tennessee, USA. Magnetic negative selection was used to enrich CD4+ T cells, after which naive cells were positively selected on CD45RA and the negative fraction became the memory subset. Blood was collected by leukapheresis, and PBMCs were isolated by Ficoll-Histopaque density gradient centrifugation and then cryopreserved in liquid nitrogen vapor phase. Purity and quantity of every magnetically sorted T cell population were checked by analytical flow cytometry. Genomic DNA was isolated from each sorted fraction and quantified by UV absorbance on a Nanodrop 2000c. Using the deep immunoSEQ assay, TCR CDR3 regions were amplified from genomic DNA by multiplex PCR. Extracted genomic DNA from each cell subset was spread evenly across all wells of several immunoSEQ 96-well plates, with each plate serving as a replicate. Each replicate PCR for sorted subsets received around 200 ng genomic DNA, equal to tens of thousands of T cell genomes. The purified libraries were quantified using a Qubit 3.0 fluorometer, sized with a Bioanalyzer 2100, and then quantified again using the KAPA Library Quantification kit. Every immunoSEQ 96-well plate was sequenced on a dedicated single-read 150-cycle Illumina NextSeq 550 flow cell. As for the authors' bioinformatics: The immunoSEQ output contained only junctional sequences without quality scores, so filtering could not match that applied to full-length reads. Sequences were annotated with PyIR, a Python wrapper for IgBLAST v1.9, using IMGT germline references to assign V/J genes and CDR3. Reads were filtered out if the reads had weak V/J assignments (E-value above 1e-6), no CDR3, stop codons, out-of-frame junctions, or ambiguous translated residues. A V3J clonotype was defined by an identical inferred V gene, J gene, and CDR3 amino acid sequence. To compute the percentage overlap between repertoires, the number of shared unique clonotypes was divided by the size of the smaller repertoire. RTK rarefaction, the Chao1 estimator, and Recon v2.1 estimates of unobserved clonotypes were used to assess repertoire richness. Generation probabilities were computed with OLGA for all TCRbeta clonotypes obtained by the gDNA method from four donors. Sourced from immuneACCESS, this table was stored by TCRdb with only in-frame sequences that have V and J called. A share of the clones is absent; for the studies checked, an unresolved V gene accounts for under half, and the remainder has no known explanation. The D gene and trimming were derived from the DNA, and the V and J assignments and clone size from that table. This sample gives roughly 2.5 million clones in total; approximately 92% of them show up just once. The top ten clonotypes cover around 0.15% of the sample.

The CDR3 covers 12 residues, taking in both the cysteine and the phenylalanine. The retained sequence is limited to the CDR3, 36 bases, with the frame set at the first base. Reading the germline V gene gives CDR1 SNHLY and CDR2 FYNNEI. V is reduced by 4 bases and J by 8 bases, leaving a spacing of 9 bases between them. Broader findings and caveats from the paper: Sampling was restricted to blood, and TCR repertoires in tissue are likely to differ from TCR repertoires in blood. Compared with non-shared clonotypes, clonotypes shared by all four sorted-subset donors had higher generation probabilities. Because the study included a small number of donors, the genetic and exposure-history diversity represented was limited. Even with the large sequencing depth, rarefaction of the sorted-subset datasets indicated that sequencing was incomplete. Naive subsets generally had larger estimated clonotype richness than memory subsets. When a handful of donors were compared, the shared fraction of clonotypes was approximately 5% for naive CD4, approximately 3.5% for naive CD8, 2.3% for memory CD4, and roughly 0.43% for memory CD8. Based on pairwise subsampling, the degree of clonotype sharing among donors was expected to be affected by sequencing depth.

The source is a man younger than 35 in good health. Specimen: naive CD4+ T cells sorted from blood. The label giving this sample's cell subset or site can be read as: CD45RA+ positively selected. Recombination connected TRBV2 to TRBJ2-1, with TRBD2 perhaps the D gene, on 5 matching bases. The CDR3 here reads CASSAGLDEQFF. At the DNA level, the sequence is TGTGCCAGCAGTGCAGGACTTGATGAGCAGTTCTTC.